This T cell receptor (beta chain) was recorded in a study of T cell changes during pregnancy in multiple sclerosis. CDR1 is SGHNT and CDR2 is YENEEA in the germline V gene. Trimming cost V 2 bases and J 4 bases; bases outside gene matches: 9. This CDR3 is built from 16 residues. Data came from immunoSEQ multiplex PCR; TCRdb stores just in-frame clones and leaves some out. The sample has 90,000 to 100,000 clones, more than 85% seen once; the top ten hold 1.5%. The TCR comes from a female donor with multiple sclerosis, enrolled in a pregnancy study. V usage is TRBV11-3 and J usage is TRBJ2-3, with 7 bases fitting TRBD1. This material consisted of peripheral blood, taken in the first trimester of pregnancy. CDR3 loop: CASSLYGRGSADTQYF. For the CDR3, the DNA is TGTGCCAGCAGCTTATATGGCAGGGGGAGCGCAGATACGCAGTATTTT.